The 2 T cell receptor beta chains in this list originate from one sample, sequenced in a study of CD8 T cells in ankylosing spondylitis. TCRdb used MiXCR to reprocess the 5' RACE reads, holding one entry per CDR3 protein. The sample has more than 250,000 distinct CDR3 sequences; roughly 10% are singletons. Specimen: blood, either unsorted or a sorted T cell fraction (not recorded which). These receptors were collected from a female donor with ankylosing spondylitis or in good health (not recorded which).

The gene calls are TRBV20-1 and TRBJ1-1, with TRBD1 matching over 9 bases. CDR1 is DFQATT, CDR2 SNEGSKA, per germline (reference sequence). The CDR3 extends over 13 amino acids. Trimming took 0 bases from V and 8 from J; bases not matched to a gene: 4. CDR3 region: CSARETGGREAFF. In DNA, the CDR3 is TGCAGTGCTAGAGAAACAGGGGGCAGAGAAGCTTTCTTT.

This clonotype was picked up many times. The CDR3 DNA reads TGCAGTGCGCCTCGGGGAGGGGCCGGGGAGCTGTTTTTT. Its translation is CSAPRGGAGELFF. The V gene is TRBV20-1, the J gene TRBJ2-2; 7 nucleotides match TRBD2. Trimming took 6 bases from V and 6 from J; bases not matched to a gene: 7. CDR3 length: 13 residues. From germline, CDR1 is DFQATT and CDR2 SNEGSKA (reference sequence).